This TCR beta chain was captured by sequencing in a study of T cells in Graves' hyperthyroidism and ophthalmopathy. Study-level points and caveats: Stable hyperthyroidism and ophthalmopathy were separated using 13 V-J signatures.

The investigators amplified TCR beta CDR3 regions from RNA transcripts. First-round RT-PCR targeting the TCR CDR3 was performed with the HTBI primer set. TCRdb reprocessed the multiplex PCR reads via MiXCR and lists one record per CDR3 protein. The profile shows 350,000 or so distinct CDR3 sequences, about 17% of them singletons. Patients aged 18 to 65 with hyperthyroidism were newly diagnosed, with duration under 2 months. Exclusion of a patient resulted from uncontrolled infection, other autoimmune disease, pregnancy or lactation. With regard to this clonotype: Its antigen is not identified.

Trimming at V came to 3 bases and at J to 1 base, leaving 3 bases not matched to a gene. The CDR3 totals 15 residues. Germline V lookup: CDR1 MDHEN, CDR2 SYDVKM. The V gene is TRBV28, the J gene TRBJ2-7; 10 bases are a match to TRBD2. The origin of this receptor is a woman in her twenties or thirties with Graves' hyperthyroidism that later progressed to Graves' ophthalmopathy. Material for sequencing was blood. DNA of the CDR3: TGTGCCAGCAGTTTCGAACTAGCGGGGTCCTACGAGCAGTACTTC. It codes for CASSFELAGSYEQYF.